Shown below are 18 T cell receptor beta chains from a single sample sequenced in a study of T cells in Graves' hyperthyroidism and ophthalmopathy. The CDR3 regions of TCR beta were amplified from RNA transcripts. HTBI primers drove first-round RT-PCR of the TCR CDR3. A single record per CDR3 protein comes from TCRdb applying MiXCR to the multiplex PCR reads. The sample lists around 290,000 distinct CDR3 sequences; about an eighth were seen once. Sequencing was done on a sample of blood. The source is a woman between 35 and 50 years old with Graves' hyperthyroidism.

V is TRBV2 and J is TRBJ2-1, with 7 bases matching TRBD2. The CDR3 extends over 15 amino acids. V lost 7 bases and J lost 4; bases outside the gene matches: 10. Germline V gene sequence: CDR1 SNHLY, CDR2 FYNNEI. The CDR3 nucleotides are TGTGCCAGCAAAAACGAGGGAGGGAGGTACAATGAGCAGTTCTTC. Translated: CASKNEGGRYNEQFF.

This clonotype has at least ten counts. This chain joins TRBV12-5 and TRBJ2-1, with 11 bases identical to TRBD1. V trimming: 0 bases; J trimming: 8 bases; junction bases outside the gene matches: 9. CDR1 is LGHNT, CDR2 FRNRAP, per germline. This CDR3 is 17 amino acids long. The CDR3 DNA reads TGTGCTAGTGGTTTGGTACAGTTGGACAGGGGGCGGGATGAGCAGTTCTTC. Translated, it gives CASGLVQLDRGRDEQFF.

This clonotype appeared many times. The gene calls are TRBV27 and TRBJ1-2; TRBD1 matches at 9 bases. This CDR3 has 14 residues. After removal of 5 bases from V and 7 bases from J, the junction contained 8 bases not matched to a gene. Germline CDR1 is MNHEY and CDR2 is SMNVEV (reference sequence). CDR3 nucleotide sequence: TGTGCCAGCAGTCCCTTGGACAGGGGCGGTGGCTACACCTTC. This translates into CASSPLDRGGGYTF.

The table lists this clonotype with many counts. The chain carries TRBV5-8 and TRBJ1-6; 9 nucleotides agree with TRBD1. This CDR3 contains 15 residues. Per the germline V gene, CDR1 is SGHTS and CDR2 is YDEGEE. V shed 0 bases, J shed 11 bases, and the junction held 6 bases outside the gene matches. CDR3 sequence reads: CASSLAGQGRTPLHF. The CDR3 DNA reads as TGTGCCAGCAGCTTGGCCGGACAGGGGAGGACACCCCTCCACTTT.

The V and J genes are TRBV7-2 and TRBJ1-2; D is perhaps TRBD1 (6 bases). CDR1 and CDR2 (germline): SGHTA, FQGNSA. The CDR3 has 14 residues. V was cut by 5 bases and J by 6 bases, with 16 bases left in between. CDR3 region: CASSPYRDLDGYTF. The DNA for the CDR3 is TGTGCCAGCAGCCCCTACAGGGATCTGGATGGCTACACCTTC.

This clonotype was seen at least ten times. The chain carries TRBV6-5 and TRBJ1-2; D unresolved. V was cut by 2 bases and J by 1 base, with 8 bases left in between. This CDR3 has 14 amino acids. CDR1 and CDR2 from the germline V gene are MNHEY and SVGAGI. The CDR3 DNA sequence: TGTGCCAGCAGTTACGGTGGCGTTAACTATGGCTACACCTTC. Its protein product is CASSYGGVNYGYTF.

This clonotype was detected a few times. The chain employs TRBV12-5 and TRBJ2-1; no clear D. The V gene's germline CDR1 is LGHNT and CDR2 FRNRAP. The V end was cut by 7 bases, the J end by 4 bases, with 5 bases between. This CDR3 contains 11 residues. CDR3 coding DNA: TGTGCTAGTGCCACGTACAATGAGCAGTTCTTC. Translation: CASATYNEQFF.

This clonotype was detected ten times or more. This chain uses TRBV7-2 with TRBJ2-1; 7 bases map to TRBD2. CDR3 length: 13 residues. Germline CDR1 and CDR2: SGHTA and FQGNSA. Here the CDR3 DNA reads TGTGCAAGCGGGGACTATACCTACAATGAGCAGTTCTTC. Amino acids: CASGDYTYNEQFF.

This clonotype was seen at least ten times. This chain joins TRBV12-3 or TRBV12-4 and TRBJ2-7; 8 bases fit TRBD2. With V trimmed by 2 bases and J by 6 bases, 6 bases remained unmatched. CDR3 length: 14 residues. CDR3 protein: CASSLRRGGGEQYF. The CDR3 nucleotides read TGTGCCAGCAGTTTACGCCGGGGGGGGGGCGAGCAGTACTTC.

The rearrangement joins TRBV2 to TRBJ2-3; 12 bases fit TRBD2. V shed 6 bases and J 8 bases; nucleotides not matched to a gene: 9. Germline V gives CDR1 SNHLY, CDR2 FYNNEI. CDR3 length equals 15 residues. The CDR3 DNA follows: TGTGCCAGCAGCCGACTAGCGGGAGTCCCAGGTACGCAGTATTTT. This sequence encodes CASSRLAGVPGTQYF.

This clonotype occurred many times. The chain carries TRBV2 and TRBJ1-1, with D perhaps matching TRBD1 (5 bases). Trimming left V 8 bases short and J 5 bases short, with 9 bases between. This CDR3 comprises 11 residues. Per the germline V gene, CDR1 is SNHLY and CDR2 is FYNNEI. The CDR3 region is CASEGRTEAFF. CDR3 coding DNA: TGTGCCAGCGAGGGGAGAACTGAAGCTTTCTTT.

At least ten counts were recorded for this clonotype. The chain combines TRBV5-5 with TRBJ1-1, with D uncertain. The germline CDR1 and CDR2 sequences are SGHKS and YYEKEE (reference sequence). This CDR3 is built from 14 residues. Trimming pared 0 bases from V and 1 base from J, leaving 7 bases between. CDR3 loop: CASSLEGRNTEAFF. CDR3 DNA sequence: TGTGCCAGCAGCTTGGAAGGACGGAACACTGAAGCTTTCTTT.

This clonotype was seen at least ten times. The rearrangement joins TRBV29-1 to TRBJ2-5; D may be TRBD1 (6 bases). The CDR3 has 12 amino acids. V dropped 6 bases and J dropped 5 bases, with 13 bases sitting between them. The germline CDR1 and CDR2 sequences are SQVTM and ANQGSEA. The CDR3: CSVHTGTETQYF. In DNA form, the CDR3 reads TGCAGCGTGCACACAGGGACGGAGACCCAGTACTTC.

V usage is TRBV6-1 and J usage is TRBJ1-1; perhaps TRBD1 as D (6 bases). Germline values: CDR1 MNHNS, CDR2 SASEGT. The length of the CDR3 is 17 residues. Trimming removed 8 bases from V and 1 base from J, with 23 bases in between. CDR3 region: CASCPKGVLNSNTEAFF. CDR3 coding DNA: TGTGCCAGCTGTCCCAAGGGGGTCCTCAATTCGAACACTGAAGCTTTCTTT.

Only a few counts were recorded for this clonotype. The chain combines TRBV4-2 with TRBJ2-1; the D gene is possibly TRBD2 (6 bases). Germline V gene lookup returns CDR1 LGHNA and CDR2 YNFKEQ. Trimming pared 0 bases from V and 9 bases from J, leaving 18 bases between. This CDR3 is 16 amino acids long. CDR3 residues: CASSQDHVTRLSEQFF. The CDR3 DNA is TGTGCCAGCAGCCAAGATCATGTGACTAGGTTGAGTGAGCAGTTCTTC.

The table lists this clonotype with many counts. J is TRBJ1-3 and V is TRBV28; the D gene is possibly TRBD1 (5 bases). This CDR3 is 16 amino acids long. Germline lookup yields CDR1 MDHEN and CDR2 SYDVKM. The V end was cut by 3 bases, the J end by 0 bases, with 12 bases between. In DNA form, the CDR3 reads TGTGCCAGCAGTTTCGGGGGTTCTTCCTCTGGAAACACCATATATTTT. As protein: CASSFGGSSSGNTIYF.

In this sample, this clonotype turned up many times. J is TRBJ2-3 and V is TRBV7-2; D perhaps matches TRBD2 (5 bases). Germline V CDR1 and CDR2: SGHTA, FQGNSA. The length of the CDR3 is 15 residues. V was trimmed by 5 bases and J by 0 bases, leaving 12 bases between them. The CDR3 DNA reads TGTGCCAGCAGCGGAAGACTACGTAGCACAGATACGCAGTATTTT. The encoded protein is CASSGRLRSTDTQYF. Full variable domain (missing parts from reference TRBV7-2 and TRBJ2-3): GAGVSQSPSNKVTEKGKDVELRCDPISGHTALYWYRQSLGQGLEFLIYFQGNSAPDKSGLPSDRFSAERTGGSVSTLTIQRTQQEDSAVYLCASSGRLRSTDTQYFGPGTRLTVL.

In its sample, this clonotype was seen many times. The chain uses TRBV28 and TRBJ1-6; D is unresolved. This CDR3 region has 15 residues. From germline, CDR1 is MDHEN and CDR2 SYDVKM. With 4 bases removed from V and 8 bases from J, the gap between germline ends came to 15 bases. CDR3 nucleotides: TGTGCCAGCAGTTGGGGTATAATAAAGGATTCACCCCTCCACTTT. Protein sequence: CASSWGIIKDSPLHF. Based on the CDR3 plus reference TRBV28 and TRBJ1-6, the full variable domain is DVKVTQSSRYLVKRTGEKVFLECVQDMDHENMFWYRQDPGLGLRLIYFSYDVKMKEKGDIPEGYSVSREKKERFSLILESASTNQTSMYLCASSWGIIKDSPLHFGNGTRLTVT.